This T cell receptor beta chain was found in a study of neurological immune-mediated disorders. With 10-nucleotide random UMIs included, cDNA was synthesized by 5'RACE. Sequencing runs each yielded over 160 million TCR-beta sequences from 15-18 subjects. TCRdb ran MiXCR on the 5' RACE reads and lists one entry per CDR3 protein. The sample holds approximately 38,000 distinct CDR3 sequences; just under 7.5% are singletons and the top ten take under 6.5%. With V trimmed by 7 bases and J by 5 bases, 14 bases remained unmatched. This CDR3 spans 17 amino acids. The rearrangement links TRBV12-3 or TRBV12-4 to TRBJ2-4; 10 bases map to TRBD1. The receptor was isolated from a man between 50 and 59 years old in good health. The sample consisted of CD4+ T cells from blood. The CDR3 sequence: CASTPVQDRGGENIQYF. CDR3 DNA sequence: TGTGCCAGCACCCCGGTGCAGGACAGGGGGGGCGAAAACATTCAGTACTTC.